The 21 T cell receptor beta chains reported below all come from one sample, sequenced in a study of blood T cell repertoires in COVID-19. Using immunoSEQ multiplex PCR, the repertoire was profiled, and TCRdb retains in-frame clones only, with some absent. The sample shows nearly 350,000 clones, roughly 87% of them seen only once. Material: PBMCs or T cells enriched from blood (not recorded which). Receptor source: a woman between 25 and 40 years old who had recovered from COVID-19.

This chain uses TRBV28 with TRBJ1-1; the D gene is possibly TRBD1 (5 bases). Trimming pared 2 bases from V and 0 bases from J, leaving 13 bases between. The CDR3 totals 16 residues. CDR1 and CDR2 (germline): MDHEN, SYDVKM. In DNA, the CDR3 is TGTGCCAGCAGTTTACCCGGGCCAGGGATGAACACTGAAGCTTTCTTT. This encodes CASSLPGPGMNTEAFF. Full variable domain (rest looked up from reference TRBV28 and TRBJ1-1): DVKVTQSSRYLVKRTGEKVFLECVQDMDHENMFWYRQDPGLGLRLIYFSYDVKMKEKGDIPEGYSVSREKKERFSLILESASTNQTSMYLCASSLPGPGMNTEAFFGQGTRLTVV.

This chain uses TRBV28 with TRBJ1-2; D might be TRBD1 (6 bases). Germline V CDR1 and CDR2: MDHEN, SYDVKM. CDR3 length equals 13 residues. V was pared by 8 bases and J by 0 bases, with 10 bases between. CDR3 residues: CASGTGPNYGYTF. Written as DNA, the CDR3 is TGTGCCAGCGGAACAGGGCCTAACTATGGCTACACCTTC.

The chain couples TRBV19 to TRBJ1-3, with D maybe TRBD1 (6 bases). In germline, CDR1 is LNHDA, CDR2 SQIVND (reference sequence). CDR3 length: 14 amino acids. V was clipped by 7 bases and J by 1 base, with 11 bases between them. In DNA form, the CDR3 reads TGTGCCAGTACGAACAGGGCTTCTGGAAACACCATATATTTT. It encodes CASTNRASGNTIYF.

Only a few counts were recorded for this clone. The chain combines TRBV7-9 with TRBJ2-1; 12 bases match TRBD2. Germline V lookup: CDR1 SEHNR, CDR2 FQNEAQ (reference sequence). The CDR3 is 15 amino acids. The ends lost 5 bases at V and 6 bases at J; junction bases unmatched: 5. CDR3 DNA: TGTGCCAGCAGCCCCCTAGCGGGGGGGCCCAATGAGCAGTTCTTC. Protein product: CASSPLAGGPNEQFF. The full variable domain, with the rest looked up from reference TRBV7-9 and TRBJ2-1, is DTGVSQNPRHKITKRGQNVTFRCDPISEHNRLYWYRQTLGQGPEFLTYFQNEAQLEKSRLLSDRFSAERPKGSFSTLEIQRTEQGDSAMYLCASSPLAGGPNEQFFGPGTRLTVL.

The J gene is TRBJ2-7, the V gene TRBV6-2 or TRBV6-3, with 8 bases fitting TRBD1. Germline V gene data show CDR1 as MNHEY and CDR2 as SVGEGT. J gave up 5 bases and V 6 bases, and 6 bases lay outside the gene matches. The CDR3 is made up of 13 amino acids. For the CDR3, the DNA is TGTGCCAGCAGATACATGGGACAGGACGAGCAGTACTTC. Its protein product is CASRYMGQDEQYF.

The chain couples TRBV6-2 or TRBV6-3 to TRBJ1-5; TRBD1 might be the D (6 bases). Trimming pared 3 bases from V and 6 bases from J, leaving 15 bases between. Germline V gene data show CDR1 as MNHEY and CDR2 as SVGEGT. The CDR3 loop spans 15 amino acids. The CDR3 DNA reads TGTGCCAGCAGTTATCCCTCGGGGGGCGTTCAGCCCCAGCATTTT. Translating gives CASSYPSGGVQPQHF.

This clone has only one observation. This chain uses TRBV6-5 with TRBJ2-7, with 12 bases aligning to TRBD2. Germline lookup yields CDR1 MNHEY and CDR2 SVGAGI. The CDR3 has 15 amino acids. The ends lost 2 bases at V and 6 bases at J; junction bases unmatched: 5. CDR3 DNA sequence: TGTGCCAGCAGTTACACAACTAGCGGGGGGACCGAGCAGTACTTC. This sequence encodes CASSYTTSGGTEQYF.

The chain joins TRBV6-1 to TRBJ1-1; TRBD1 matches 7 bases. This CDR3 has 15 residues. CDR1 and CDR2 from the germline V gene are MNHNS and SASEGT. After removal of 0 bases from V and 7 bases from J, the junction contained 8 bases not matched to a gene. CDR3 nucleotide sequence: TGTGCCAGCAGTGAAGCCGTCAGGGGGTATGGTGAAGCTTTCTTT. Amino acids: CASSEAVRGYGEAFF.

This clone showed up just a few times. The gene calls are TRBV6-5 and TRBJ1-5; perhaps TRBD1 as D (6 bases). This CDR3 spans 13 amino acids. Germline V CDR1 and CDR2: MNHEY, SVGAGI. V lost 7 bases, J lost 7 bases, and 14 bases lay in between. The CDR3, as DNA: TGTGCCAGCATCCAGGGGATCAAACAGCCCCAGCATTTT. This gives the protein CASIQGIKQPQHF.

The chain carries TRBV5-8 and TRBJ2-3, with a possible D match to TRBD1 (5 bases). The CDR3 length is 16 residues. Trimming removed 0 bases at V and 0 bases at J, with 11 bases between. Germline-derived CDR1 and CDR2 are SGHTS and YDEGEE. The CDR3 DNA is TGTGCCAGCAGCTTGGCCGTGGGGCCAAGCACAGATACGCAGTATTTT. Protein sequence: CASSLAVGPSTDTQYF. Drawing the rest from reference TRBV5-8 and TRBJ2-3, the complete variable domain is EAGVTQSPTHLIKTRGQQATLRCSPISGHTSVYWYQQALGLGLQFLLWYDEGEERNRGNFPPRFSGRQFPNYSSELNVNALELEDSALYLCASSLAVGPSTDTQYFGPGTRLTVL.

The V and J genes are TRBV6-2 or TRBV6-3 and TRBJ1-5; the match to TRBD1 covers 7 bases. J was trimmed by 6 bases and V by 2 bases; bases with no gene match: 7. The CDR3 contains 15 residues. The germline V gene encodes CDR1 MNHEY and CDR2 SVGEGT. DNA for the CDR3: TGTGCCAGCAGTTACGGTCACAGGGGCAGTCAGCCCCAGCATTTT. Protein: CASSYGHRGSQPQHF.

The rearrangement links TRBV19 to TRBJ2-3; 9 positions match TRBD1. Germline lookup yields CDR1 LNHDA and CDR2 SQIVND (reference sequence). The CDR3 sequence is 13 residues long. Trimming at V came to 6 bases and at J to 6 bases, leaving 4 bases not matched to a gene. The CDR3 DNA reads as TGTGCCAGTAGGGACAGGGGAGGGGATACGCAGTATTTT. This translates into CASRDRGGDTQYF.

The chain employs TRBV18 and TRBJ1-5, with D unresolved. The V and J ends lost 4 bases and 0 bases respectively, with 22 bases between them. Germline V gene lookup returns CDR1 KGHSH and CDR2 LQKENI. This CDR3 contains 19 residues. The CDR3, as DNA: TGTGCCAGCTCACACCGGGGTCCGGCTACAGACTATAGCAATCAGCCCCAGCATTTT. This encodes CASSHRGPATDYSNQPQHF.

The chain recombines TRBV30 with TRBJ2-4, with TRBD2 identical over 9 bases. CDR3 length: 12 residues. J was trimmed by 12 bases and V by 1 base; bases with no gene match: 4. Germline CDR1 and CDR2: GTSNPN and SVGIG (reference sequence). The DNA of the CDR3 is TGTGCCTGGAGTGAAAGCGGGGGGCCTCAGTACTTC. Protein: CAWSESGGPQYF.

The chain has TRBV4-3 and TRBJ2-1; D perhaps matches TRBD1 (6 bases). The CDR3 is 15 residues long. CDR1 and CDR2 from the germline V gene are LGHNA and YSLEER. V gave up 4 bases and J gave up 0 bases, with 10 bases separating them. The CDR3 reads CASSPRTDSYNEQFF. CDR3 sequence (DNA): TGCGCCAGCAGCCCCCGGACAGACTCCTACAATGAGCAGTTCTTC.

This clone was observed a few times. The chain is built from TRBV5-4 and TRBJ1-1, with D maybe TRBD1 (6 bases). The germline gives CDR1 SGHNT, CDR2 YYREEE (reference sequence). Trimming removed 4 bases at V and 1 base at J, with 8 bases between. This CDR3 comprises 13 residues. The CDR3, as DNA: TGTGCCAGCAGCCGGACAGAGAACACTGAAGCTTTCTTT. Protein: CASSRTENTEAFF.

The chain employs TRBV5-3 and TRBJ1-1; 7 bases are a match to TRBD1. TRBV5-3 is an open reading frame whose function is uncertain. CDR3 length: 13 amino acids. V shed 4 bases, J shed 4 bases, and the junction held 4 bases outside the gene matches. CDR3 sequence: CARSNAGGTEAFF. The CDR3 nucleotides read TGTGCCAGAAGCAATGCAGGGGGCACTGAAGCTTTCTTT.

The genes are TRBV4-3 and TRBJ2-1; a possible D gene is TRBD1 (6 bases). Per the germline V gene, CDR1 is LGHNA and CDR2 is YSLEER. V dropped 8 bases and J dropped 8 bases, with 13 bases sitting between them. CDR3 length: 12 residues. The CDR3 protein is CASRGQADEQFF. The CDR3 coding sequence is TGCGCCAGCCGGGGACAAGCAGATGAGCAGTTCTTC.

This clone was counted between two and nine times. The chain combines TRBV15 with TRBJ2-1; 9 nucleotides match TRBD1. J was trimmed by 6 bases and V by 0 bases; bases with no gene match: 6. The CDR3 length is 16 residues. Germline CDR1 is LNHNV and CDR2 is YYDKDF (reference sequence). In DNA form, the CDR3 reads TGTGCCACCAGCAGAGAGGGGGACAGGGTAATCAATGAGCAGTTCTTC. This codes for CATSREGDRVINEQFF. The full variable domain, completed using reference TRBV15 and TRBJ2-1, is DAMVIQNPRYQVTQFGKPVTLSCSQTLNHNVMYWYQQKSSQAPKLLFHYYDKDFNNEADTPDNFQSRRPNTSFCFLDIRSPGLGDTAMYLCATSREGDRVINEQFFGPGTRLTVL.

The CDR3 spells CASSYSIQGLEPQHF. In DNA, the CDR3 is TGTGCCAGCAGTTACTCGATTCAGGGGTTGGAGCCCCAGCATTTT. The rearrangement joins TRBV6-5 to TRBJ1-5; maybe TRBD1 (6 bases). V was pared by 0 bases and J by 8 bases, with 14 bases between. The CDR3 runs 15 residues. Germline V gene sequence: CDR1 MNHEY, CDR2 SVGAGI.

This chain uses TRBV5-4 with TRBJ2-3; TRBD1 matches at 9 bases. The V gene end was trimmed by 1 base and the J gene end by 4 bases; junction bases not matched to a gene: 7. Germline V gene sequence: CDR1 SGHNT, CDR2 YYREEE (reference sequence). CDR3 length equals 16 residues. DNA for the CDR3: TGTGCCAGCAGCTTGCCCCGACAGGGGGTACCAGATACGCAGTATTTT. It translates to CASSLPRQGVPDTQYF.